The entry below describes one T cell receptor (beta chain). The sample comes from a study of OX40 agonist ivuxolimab in advanced cancers. Germline V gene data show CDR1 as SGDLS and CDR2 as YYNGEE. Trimming stripped 0 bases from V and 5 bases from J, with 11 bases between. The CDR3 is made up of 14 amino acids. Clones were read by immunoSEQ multiplex PCR, and TCRdb kept only the in-frame ones, dropping some. The top ten clones hold approximately 0.55% of a sample with tens of thousands of clones, approximately 86% of them seen once. The sequence came from an adult with an advanced solid tumor such as melanoma, head and neck, liver or kidney cancer. V is TRBV9 and J is TRBJ1-1; possible D gene TRBD1, 5 bases. Sequenced material: CD4+ or CD8+ T cells sorted from blood, taken in a trial of the OX40 agonist ivuxolimab. This CDR3 is CASSVDEGRTEAFF. The CDR3 nucleotides read TGTGCCAGCAGCGTAGATGAGGGGAGGACTGAAGCTTTCTTT.